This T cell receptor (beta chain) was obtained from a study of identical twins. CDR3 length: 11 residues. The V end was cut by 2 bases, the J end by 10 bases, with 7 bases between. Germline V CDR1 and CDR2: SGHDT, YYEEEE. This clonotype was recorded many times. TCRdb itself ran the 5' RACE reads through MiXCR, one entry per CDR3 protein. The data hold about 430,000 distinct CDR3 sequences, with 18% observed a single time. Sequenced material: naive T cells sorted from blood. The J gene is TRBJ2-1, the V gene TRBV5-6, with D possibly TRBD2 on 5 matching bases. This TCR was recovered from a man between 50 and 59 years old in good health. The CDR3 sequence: CASSLEREQFF. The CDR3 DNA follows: TGTGCCAGCAGCTTAGAGCGGGAGCAGTTCTTC.